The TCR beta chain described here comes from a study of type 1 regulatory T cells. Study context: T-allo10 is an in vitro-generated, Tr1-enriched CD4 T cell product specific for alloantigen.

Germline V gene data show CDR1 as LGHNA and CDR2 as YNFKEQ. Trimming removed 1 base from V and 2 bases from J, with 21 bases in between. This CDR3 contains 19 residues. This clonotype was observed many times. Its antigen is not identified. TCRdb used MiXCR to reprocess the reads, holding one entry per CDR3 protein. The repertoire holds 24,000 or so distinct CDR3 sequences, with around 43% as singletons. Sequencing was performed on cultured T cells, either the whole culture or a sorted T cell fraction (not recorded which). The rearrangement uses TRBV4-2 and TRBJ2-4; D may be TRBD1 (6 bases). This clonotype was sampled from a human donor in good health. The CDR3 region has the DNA TGTGCCAGCAGCCAAGCTTTGACAGGCCCCTCCCGTTCCAAAAACATTCAGTACTTC. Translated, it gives CASSQALTGPSRSKNIQYF.